This T cell receptor beta chain emerged from a study of shared clonotypes between healthy human individuals. Sequencing was performed with immunoSEQ multiplex PCR; in TCRdb, only in-frame clones are kept and a portion is missing. The repertoire holds about 2.1 million clones, with 93% as singletons. Naive-designated CD8 cells lacked CD45RO, were positively enriched for CCR7, and omitted terminally differentiated effector memory CD45RA+ cells. V trimming: 0 bases; J trimming: 2 bases; junction bases outside the gene matches: 3. The CDR3 is 17 amino acids. Germline values: CDR1 SGHDT, CDR2 YYEEEE. The source of this sequence is a man younger than 35 in good health. Some clones in this sample may be carry-over from other donors' samples. V is TRBV5-6 and J is TRBJ2-3; 13 bases fit TRBD2. Sequencing was performed on naive CD8+ T cells from PBMCs. CDR3 protein: CASSLGLAGGITDTQYF. The CDR3 coding sequence is TGTGCCAGCAGCTTGGGACTAGCGGGAGGAATCACAGATACGCAGTATTTT. The full variable domain, completed using reference TRBV5-6 and TRBJ2-3, is DAGVTQSPTHLIKTRGQQVTLRCSPKSGHDTVSWYQQALGQGPQFIFQYYEEEERQRGNFPDRFSGHQFPNYSSELNVNALLLGDSALYLCASSLGLAGGITDTQYFGPGTRLTVL.